This passage covers 13 T cell receptor beta chains from one sample sequenced in a study of CD8 T cells in ankylosing spondylitis (dated by TCRdb to between 2016 and 2019). The library was made by 5' RACE. The listed sequencing device is Illumina HiSeq 2500. Using fastp at Q25 and MiXCR, TCRdb reprocessed the public reads and kept productive beta chains. Rows with one shared CDR3 protein collapse into an entry with the most common genes and DNA. The sample profile shows 180,000 or so distinct CDR3 sequences; around a tenth of them were found once. Just under 30% of the sample belongs to the ten largest clones. The sequencing input was blood, either unsorted or a sorted T cell fraction (not recorded which). These receptors came from a male donor with ankylosing spondylitis or in good health (not recorded which).

This clonotype qualifies as medium-sized. The chain joins TRBV12-3 or TRBV12-4 to TRBJ1-4; TRBD1 might be the D (5 bases). This CDR3 region has 15 residues. Trimming cost V 5 bases and J 6 bases, with 16 bases left between them. The CDR3 protein is CASSPRGTRDEKLFF. CDR3 bases: TGTGCCAGCAGTCCTAGAGGAACCAGGGATGAAAAACTGTTTTTT.

This clonotype appeared many times. The chain uses TRBV29-1 and TRBJ1-5, with D unresolved. The CDR3 is made up of 14 amino acids. The germline V gene has CDR1 SQVTM and CDR2 ANQGSEA. V lost 4 bases and J 0 bases, leaving 10 bases between the germline ends. Here the CDR3 DNA reads TGCAGCGTTGCCCCAGACAATAGCAATCAGCCCCAGCATTTT. This codes for CSVAPDNSNQPQHF.

This clonotype was seen a few times. The gene calls are TRBV4-3 and TRBJ2-7, with 9 bases matching TRBD1. Germline lookup yields CDR1 LGHNA and CDR2 YSLEER. The CDR3 spans 14 residues. Trimming took 1 base from V and 7 from J; bases not matched to a gene: 5. Here the CDR3 reads CASSQGQGDREQYF. CDR3 nucleotide sequence: TGCGCCAGCAGCCAAGGACAGGGGGATCGGGAGCAGTACTTC.

Remarks on this clonotype: A much larger clone differs from this one at a single base, so this may be a read error. This CDR3 fails to terminate in the conserved phenylalanine or tryptophan, so it likely reflects a read error. The chain has TRBV6-5 and TRBJ1-2, with 9 bases that match TRBD1. V lost 0 bases and J lost 0; bases outside the gene matches: 8. The CDR3 extends over 18 amino acids. Germline V CDR1 and CDR2: MNHEY, SVGAGI. CDR3 loop: CASSYSPKQGAPNYGYTL. CDR3 nucleotide sequence: TGTGCCAGCAGTTACTCCCCTAAACAGGGGGCGCCTAACTATGGCTACACCTTA.

This clonotype has at least ten counts. The gene calls are TRBV24-1 and TRBJ2-7; D is possibly TRBD2 (5 bases). This CDR3 region has 15 residues. V was trimmed by 6 bases and J by 1 base, leaving 15 bases between them. Germline CDR1 and CDR2: KGHDR and SFDVKD. The CDR3 sequence: CATSPGMEASYEQYF. In nucleotides, the CDR3 is TGTGCCACCAGTCCGGGAATGGAAGCATCCTACGAGCAGTACTTC.

A few counts support this clonotype. The chain combines TRBV6-2 or TRBV6-3 with TRBJ2-3, with D possibly being TRBD2 (6 bases). Germline CDR1 is MNHEY and CDR2 is SVGEGT. This CDR3 is built from 15 residues. Trimming stripped 2 bases from V and 2 bases from J, with 11 bases between. This chain's CDR3 is CASSYPGLDTDTQYF. CDR3 in DNA: TGTGCCAGCAGTTACCCGGGACTCGACACAGATACGCAGTATTTT.

The chain couples TRBV5-1 to TRBJ2-1; 16 bases are a match to TRBD2. The CDR3 is 16 residues long. V shed 4 bases and J 6 bases; nucleotides not matched to a gene: 4. CDR1 and CDR2 (germline): SGHRS, YFSETQ. As DNA, the CDR3 is TGCGCCAGCAGCCCGGGACTAGCGGGGGGGCTCAATGAGCAGTTCTTC. Residues: CASSPGLAGGLNEQFF.

In this sample, this clonotype turned up a few times. The rearrangement joins TRBV6-1 to TRBJ2-2; D gene unclear. This CDR3 region has 12 residues. Trimming pared 6 bases from V and 6 bases from J, leaving 8 bases between. Germline assignment: CDR1 MNHNS and CDR2 SASEGT. CDR3 nucleotide sequence: TGTGCCAGCAGCCGTTTAGCCGGGGAGCTGTTTTTT. The encoded protein is CASSRLAGELFF.

A note on this clonotype: A much larger clone differs by one base, so this may be a read error. The rearrangement uses TRBV3-1 and TRBJ2-2, with 9 bases that match TRBD1. CDR3 size: 14 residues. Germline-derived CDR1 and CDR2 are LGHDT and YNNKEL (reference sequence). As DNA, the CDR3 is TGTGTCAGCAGGGGACAGGGATTGACCGGGGAGCTGTTTTTT. The encoded protein is CVSRGQGLTGELFF.

A few counts support this clonotype. This rearrangement joins TRBV7-2 to TRBJ2-5; D is possibly TRBD2 (6 bases). The germline V and J ends were trimmed by 5 bases and 1 base, with 14 bases remaining between them. Germline values: CDR1 SGHTA, CDR2 FQGNSA. The CDR3 extends over 15 amino acids. CDR3 in amino acids: CASSRTRDFQETQYF. CDR3 DNA sequence: TGTGCCAGCAGCCGGACCCGGGACTTCCAAGAGACCCAGTACTTC.

This clonotype came up a few times. The chain joins TRBV7-2 to TRBJ2-4, with TRBD2 matching 11 bases. CDR3 size: 17 residues. V dropped 2 bases and J dropped 7; count of bases not matched to a gene: 10. Per the germline V gene, CDR1 is SGHTA and CDR2 is FQGNSA. As DNA, the CDR3 is TGTGCCAGCAGCTTAAATAGCGGGGGGGCGAGGGTGAACATTCAGTACTTC. Amino acids: CASSLNSGGARVNIQYF.

There are a few counts of this clonotype. The CDR3 reads CASSHMVSYEQYF. In DNA, the CDR3 is TGTGCCAGCAGCCACATGGTTTCCTACGAGCAGTACTTC. V usage is TRBV6-1 and J usage is TRBJ2-7; no clear D. Germline V lookup: CDR1 MNHNS, CDR2 SASEGT. The CDR3 runs 13 residues. V was trimmed by 6 bases and J by 1 base, leaving 10 bases between them.

This clonotype was recorded a few times. The chain has TRBV5-5 and TRBJ2-2; possibly TRBD1 for D (6 bases). Germline V gene data show CDR1 as SGHKS and CDR2 as YYEKEE (reference sequence). The CDR3 extends over 16 amino acids. V lost 3 bases and J lost 1, with 13 bases in between. The CDR3 sequence is CASSYKETGNTGELFF. The CDR3 DNA is TGTGCCAGCAGCTACAAGGAGACAGGGAACACCGGGGAGCTGTTTTTT.